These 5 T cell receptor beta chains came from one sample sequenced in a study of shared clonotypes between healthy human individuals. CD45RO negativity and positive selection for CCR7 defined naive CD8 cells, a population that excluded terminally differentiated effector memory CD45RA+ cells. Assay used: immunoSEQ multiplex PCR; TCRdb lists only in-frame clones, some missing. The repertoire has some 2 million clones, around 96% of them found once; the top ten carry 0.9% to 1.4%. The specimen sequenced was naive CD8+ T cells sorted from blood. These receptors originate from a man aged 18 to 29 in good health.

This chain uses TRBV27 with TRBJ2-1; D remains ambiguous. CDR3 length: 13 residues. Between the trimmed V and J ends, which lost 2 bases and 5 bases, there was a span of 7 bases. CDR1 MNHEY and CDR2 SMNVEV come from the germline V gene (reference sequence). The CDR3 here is CASSLLLHNEQFF. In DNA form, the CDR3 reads TGTGCCAGCAGTTTACTACTCCACAATGAGCAGTTCTTC.

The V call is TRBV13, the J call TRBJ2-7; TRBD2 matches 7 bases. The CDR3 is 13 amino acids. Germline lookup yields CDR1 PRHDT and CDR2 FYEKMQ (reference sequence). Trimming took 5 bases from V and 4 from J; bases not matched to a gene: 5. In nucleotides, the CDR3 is TGTGCCAGCAGCCAGCGGGGAATTTACGAGCAGTACTTC. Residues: CASSQRGIYEQYF.

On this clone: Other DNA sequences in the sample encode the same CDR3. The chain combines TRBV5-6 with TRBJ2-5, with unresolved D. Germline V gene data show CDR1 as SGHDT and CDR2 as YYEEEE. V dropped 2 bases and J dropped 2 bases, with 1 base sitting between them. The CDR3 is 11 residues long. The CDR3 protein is CASSLQETQYF. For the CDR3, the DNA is TGTGCCAGCAGCTTACAAGAGACCCAGTACTTC.

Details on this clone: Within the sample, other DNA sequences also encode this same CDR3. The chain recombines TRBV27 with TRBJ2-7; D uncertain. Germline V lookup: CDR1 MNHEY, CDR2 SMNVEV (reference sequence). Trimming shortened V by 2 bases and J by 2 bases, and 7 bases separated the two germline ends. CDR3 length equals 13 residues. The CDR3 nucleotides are TGTGCCAGCAGTTTAACCGGACCCTACGAGCAGTACTTC. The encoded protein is CASSLTGPYEQYF.

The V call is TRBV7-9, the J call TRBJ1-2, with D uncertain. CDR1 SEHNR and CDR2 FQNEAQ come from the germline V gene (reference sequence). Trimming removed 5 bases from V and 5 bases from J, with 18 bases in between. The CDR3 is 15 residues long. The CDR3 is CASSPAAALRYGYTF. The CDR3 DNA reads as TGTGCCAGCAGCCCGGCGGCGGCGCTGAGATATGGCTACACCTTC.